Below are 14 T cell receptor beta chains sequenced from a single sample in a study of CD8 T cells in Susac syndrome. When the RNA was reverse transcribed, random hexamers were used with an input of about 0.45 to 1 ug. Via MiXCR, TCRdb re-called the immunoSEQ multiplex PCR reads, giving one row per CDR3 protein. The table records some 180,000 distinct CDR3 sequences, around 94% of them present only once. The source material was CD4+ T cells from PBMCs. These TCRs come from a human donor with Susac syndrome.

The gene calls are TRBV29-1 and TRBJ1-1, with D uncertain. CDR3 length equals 12 residues. Germline V CDR1 and CDR2: SQVTM, ANQGSEA. Trimming took off 3 bases at V and 8 bases at J, with 13 bases between the two ends. CDR3 in amino acids: CSVEAGWNEAFF. CDR3 nucleotides: TGCAGCGTTGAGGCGGGGTGGAACGAAGCTTTCTTT.

This chain joins TRBV29-1 and TRBJ2-1; 14 nucleotides agree with TRBD2. The V gene end was trimmed by 1 base and the J gene end by 7 bases; junction bases not matched to a gene: 3. Germline-derived CDR1 and CDR2 are SQVTM and ANQGSEA. This CDR3 spans 15 amino acids. CDR3 in amino acids: CSVEGGTSGSNEQFF. The CDR3 region has the DNA TGCAGCGTTGAAGGGGGGACTAGCGGGAGTAATGAGCAGTTCTTC.

The chain employs TRBV18 and TRBJ2-7, with D perhaps TRBD1 (6 bases). V lost 2 bases and J 5 bases, leaving 7 bases between the germline ends. Germline V gene lookup returns CDR1 KGHSH and CDR2 LQKENI. The CDR3 runs 12 residues. CDR3 DNA sequence: TGTGCCAGCTCACCAGAGGGGGACGAGCAGTACTTC. Translating gives CASSPEGDEQYF.

The chain uses TRBV29-1 and TRBJ1-5; D unclear. The CDR3 length is 13 residues. V was trimmed by 1 base and J by 3 bases, leaving 7 bases between them. Germline CDR1 and CDR2: SQVTM and ANQGSEA. The CDR3 nucleotides read TGCAGCGTTGAAGTCCGCCCCAATCAGCCCCAGCATTTT. Translated: CSVEVRPNQPQHF.

This clonotype was counted only a few times. The J gene is TRBJ1-1, the V gene TRBV7-3; D unresolved. Trimming removed 6 bases from V and 0 bases from J, with 8 bases in between. From germline, CDR1 is SGHTA and CDR2 FQGTGA. The CDR3 covers 13 residues. The CDR3 loop reads CASSVNMNTEAFF. CDR3 coding DNA: TGTGCCAGCAGTGTGAACATGAACACTGAAGCTTTCTTT.

The rearrangement uses TRBV12-3 or TRBV12-4 and TRBJ2-1; 8 bases agree with TRBD2. The junction had 20 bases not matched to a gene; V was cut back by 5 bases and J by 8 bases. The CDR3 consists of 18 residues. The CDR3 region is CASSIRGGASGFWDEQFF. Written as DNA, the CDR3 is TGTGCCAGCAGTATCCGGGGGGGGGCTAGCGGATTTTGGGATGAGCAGTTCTTC.

This chain links TRBV28 with TRBJ1-2; weak D call: TRBD1 (6 bases). The germline V gene encodes CDR1 MDHEN and CDR2 SYDVKM. The CDR3 extends over 13 amino acids. V gave up 2 bases and J gave up 7 bases, with 11 bases separating them. This CDR3 is CASSLPTGGGYTF. The CDR3 DNA follows: TGTGCCAGCAGTTTACCGACAGGCGGTGGCTACACCTTC.

The CDR3 region is CASSPGQGPYGNTIYF. The CDR3 DNA sequence: TGCGCCAGCAGCCCAGGACAGGGACCCTATGGAAACACCATATATTTT. The gene calls are TRBV4-1 and TRBJ1-3; 8 nucleotides agree with TRBD1. This CDR3 is built from 16 residues. Unmatched junction bases numbered 8, after V lost 4 bases and J lost 3 bases. Germline loops: CDR1 MGHRA, CDR2 YSYEKL.

The genes are TRBV20-1 and TRBJ2-7, with D tentatively TRBD1 (6 bases). The CDR3 spans 13 residues. The ends were cut back, 5 bases at V and 3 bases at J, with 14 bases in the middle. Per the germline V gene, CDR1 is DFQATT and CDR2 is SNEGSKA (reference sequence). CDR3 in DNA: TGCAGTGCTTCCCCGGACAGAGACTACGAGCAGTACTTC. It is translated as CSASPDRDYEQYF.

The chain carries TRBV6-1 and TRBJ1-2; D perhaps matches TRBD1 (5 bases). Germline V gene data show CDR1 as MNHNS and CDR2 as SASEGT. V lost 3 bases, J lost 3 bases, and 11 bases lay in between. The CDR3 runs 14 residues. CDR3: CASSDNRDYYGYTF. CDR3 sequence (DNA): TGTGCCAGCAGTGATAATCGGGACTACTATGGCTACACCTTC.

The rearrangement links TRBV4-1 to TRBJ2-1, with D perhaps assigned TRBD1 or TRBD2 (5 bases each). Trimming took 4 bases from V and 6 from J, leaving 16 bases between them. Germline V gene data show CDR1 as MGHRA and CDR2 as YSYEKL. This CDR3 is built from 15 residues. This chain's CDR3 is CASSRERDVRNEQFF. The CDR3 nucleotides are TGCGCCAGCAGCCGTGAACGGGACGTACGCAATGAGCAGTTCTTC.

This sequence joins TRBV20-1 and TRBJ2-1; 11 bases match TRBD2. Unmatched junction bases numbered 19, after V lost 0 bases and J lost 9 bases. The CDR3 length is 19 residues. Germline V gene lookup returns CDR1 DFQATT and CDR2 SNEGSKA (reference sequence). The CDR3 nucleotides are TGCAGTGCTAGAGACCGCCCGGGCCTTAGCGGGAGGGGATTAGGTGAGCAGTTCTTC. This translates into CSARDRPGLSGRGLGEQFF.

The CDR3 DNA sequence: TGTGCCAGCCAACGGGGCGGGGGCTACACCTTC. It translates to CASQRGGGYTF. This chain connects TRBV25-1 to TRBJ1-2; possible D gene TRBD1, 5 bases. V lost 8 bases and J 8 bases, leaving 12 bases between the germline ends. CDR1 MGHDK and CDR2 SYGVNS come from the germline V gene. This CDR3 has 11 residues.

The chain couples TRBV29-1 to TRBJ1-1; D is unresolved. Germline values: CDR1 SQVTM, CDR2 ANQGSEA. The CDR3 is 14 residues long. The V end lost 7 bases, the J end lost 3 bases, and 18 bases lay between the germline ends. The chain's CDR3 is CSARQNEDYTEAFF. The CDR3 DNA reads as TGCAGCGCGAGGCAGAACGAGGACTACACTGAAGCTTTCTTT.